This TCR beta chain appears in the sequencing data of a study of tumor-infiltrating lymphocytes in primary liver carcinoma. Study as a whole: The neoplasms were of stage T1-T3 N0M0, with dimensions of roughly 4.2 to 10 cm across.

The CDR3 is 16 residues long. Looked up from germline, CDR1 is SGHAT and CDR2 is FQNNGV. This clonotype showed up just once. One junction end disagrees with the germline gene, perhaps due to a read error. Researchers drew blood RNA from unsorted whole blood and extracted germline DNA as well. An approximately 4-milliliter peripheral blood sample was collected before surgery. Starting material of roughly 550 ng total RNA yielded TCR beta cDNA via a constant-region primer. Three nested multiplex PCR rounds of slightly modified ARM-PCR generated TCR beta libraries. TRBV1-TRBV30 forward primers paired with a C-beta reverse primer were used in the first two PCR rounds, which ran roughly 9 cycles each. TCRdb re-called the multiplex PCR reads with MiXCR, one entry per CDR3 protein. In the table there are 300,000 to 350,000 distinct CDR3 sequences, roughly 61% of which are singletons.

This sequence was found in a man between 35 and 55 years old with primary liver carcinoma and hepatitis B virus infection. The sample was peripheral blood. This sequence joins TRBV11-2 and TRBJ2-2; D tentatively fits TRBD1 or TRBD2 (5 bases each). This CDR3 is CASSLKIWGAVGGLFF. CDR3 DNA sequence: TGTGCCAGCAGCCTCAAAATCTGGGGAGCGGTTGGGGGGCTGTTTTTT. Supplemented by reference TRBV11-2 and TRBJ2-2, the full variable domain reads EAGVAQSPRYKIIEKRQSVAFWCNPISGHATLYWYQQILGQGPKLLIQFQNNGVVDDSQLPKDRFSAERLKGVDSTLKIQPAKLEDSAVYLCASSLKIWGAVGGLFFGEGSRLTVL.